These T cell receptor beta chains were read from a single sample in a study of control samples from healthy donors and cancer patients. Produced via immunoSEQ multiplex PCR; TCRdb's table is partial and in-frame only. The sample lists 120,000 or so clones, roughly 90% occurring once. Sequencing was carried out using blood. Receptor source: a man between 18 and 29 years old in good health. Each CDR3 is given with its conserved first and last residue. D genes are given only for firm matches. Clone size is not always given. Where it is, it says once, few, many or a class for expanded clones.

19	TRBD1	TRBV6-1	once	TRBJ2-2	TGTGCCAGCAGTGAAATACGGGGTCGGCAGGGGGCATACACCGGGGAGCTGTTTTTT	CASSEIRGRQGAYTGELFF
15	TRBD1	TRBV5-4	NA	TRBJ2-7	TGTGCCAGCAGTCGCGCGGGACAGGGGGCGTACGAGCAGTACTTC	CASSRAGQGAYEQYF
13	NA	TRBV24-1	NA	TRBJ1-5	TGTGCCACTCTATGCGGGCACAATCAGCCCCAGCATTTT	CATLCGHNQPQHF
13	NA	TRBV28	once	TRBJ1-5	TGTGCCAGCAGGACTTTTAGCAATCAGCCCCAGCATTTT	CASRTFSNQPQHF
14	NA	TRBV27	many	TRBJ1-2	TGTGCCAGCAGTTCCCTTGACAGAACCTATGGCTACACCTTC	CASSSLDRTYGYTF
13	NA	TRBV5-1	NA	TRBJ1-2	TGCGCCAGCAGCATAGACAGTAACTATGGCTACACCTTC	CASSIDSNYGYTF
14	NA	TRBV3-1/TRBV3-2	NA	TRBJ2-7	TGTGCCAGCACCCAGGGGGGCGGGTATTACGAGCAGTACTTC	CASTQGGGYYEQYF
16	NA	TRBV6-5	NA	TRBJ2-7	TGTGCCAGCAGTTACTCGACCCGCCAGTTTTACAACGAGCAGTACTTC	CASSYSTRQFYNEQYF
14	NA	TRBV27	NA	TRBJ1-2	TGTGCCAGCAGTTCCCTTTCCCAGGACTATGGCTACACCTTC	CASSSLSQDYGYTF
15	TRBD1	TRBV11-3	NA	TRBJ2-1	TGTGCCAGCAGCTTAGGAGAGACAGGGCGCAATGAGCAGTTCTTC	CASSLGETGRNEQFF
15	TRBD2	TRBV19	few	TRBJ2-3	TGTGCCAGTGGCTGGGGAGGGTCCCTCACAGATACGCAGTATTTT	CASGWGGSLTDTQYF
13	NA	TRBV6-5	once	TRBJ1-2	TGTGCCAGCAGGACCGGGACATCATGGGGCTACACCTTC	CASRTGTSWGYTF
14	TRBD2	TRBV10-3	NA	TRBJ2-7	TGTGCCGCCGCCACTAGCGGTCGAGCCTACGAGCAGTACTTC	CAAATSGRAYEQYF
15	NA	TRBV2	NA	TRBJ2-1	TGTGCCAGCAGTGAAGACCGGGGGTCCTACAATGAGCAGTTCTTC	CASSEDRGSYNEQFF
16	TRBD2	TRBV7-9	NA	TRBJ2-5	TGTGCCAGCAGATATGGACTAGCGGGAAACCAAGAGACCCAGTACTTC	CASRYGLAGNQETQYF
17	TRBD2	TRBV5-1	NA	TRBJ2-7	TGCGCCAGCAGCTCTACCGGGACTAGCGGGAGCTCCTACGAGCAGTACTTC	CASSSTGTSGSSYEQYF
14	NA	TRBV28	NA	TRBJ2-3	TGTGCCAGCAGTCCCTTGTACAGCACAGATACGCAGTATTTT	CASSPLYSTDTQYF
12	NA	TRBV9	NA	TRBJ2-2	TGTGCCACTCAGGGGAACACCGGGGAGCTGTTTTTT	CATQGNTGELFF
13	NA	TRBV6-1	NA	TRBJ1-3	TGTGCCAGCAGTGAGGGCCCTGGAAACACCATATATTTT	CASSEGPGNTIYF
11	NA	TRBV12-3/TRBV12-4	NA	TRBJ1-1	TGTGCCAGCAAACCGAACACTGAAGCTTTCTTT	CASKPNTEAFF
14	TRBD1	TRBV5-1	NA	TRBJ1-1	TGCGCCAGCAGCTCCGACAGGGGTTACACTGAAGCTTTCTTT	CASSSDRGYTEAFF
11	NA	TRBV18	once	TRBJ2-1	TGTGCCAGCACTAGAGACAATGAGCAGTTCTTC	CASTRDNEQFF
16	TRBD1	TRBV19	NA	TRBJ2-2	TGTGCCAGTAGTATAGGGGACAGGGGTGGAACCGGGGAGCTGTTTTTT	CASSIGDRGGTGELFF
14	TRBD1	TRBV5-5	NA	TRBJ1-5	TGTGCCAGCAGCTTGGGGCAGGGGGGTCAGCCCCAGCATTTT	CASSLGQGGQPQHF
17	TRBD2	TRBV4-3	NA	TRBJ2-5	TGCGCCAGCAGCCAAGATTTTGGACTAGGGGCCCGAGAGACCCAGTACTTC	CASSQDFGLGARETQYF
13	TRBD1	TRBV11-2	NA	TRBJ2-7	TGTGCCAGCAGCATGGGACAGTCCTACGAGCAGTACTTC	CASSMGQSYEQYF
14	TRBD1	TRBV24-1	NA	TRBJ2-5	TGTGCCACCAGTGTAACAGGGGGCGAAGAGACCCAGTACTTC	CATSVTGGEETQYF
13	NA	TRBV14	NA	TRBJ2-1	TGTGCCAGCAGCCAAGTGAGGGGCAATGAGCAGTTCTTC	CASSQVRGNEQFF
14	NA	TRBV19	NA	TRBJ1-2	TGTGCCAGTAGTGTGGACGGATTTAACTATGGCTACACCTTC	CASSVDGFNYGYTF
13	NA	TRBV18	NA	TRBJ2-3	TGTGCCAGCTCACCAGGCCTTGAGGATACGCAGTATTTT	CASSPGLEDTQYF
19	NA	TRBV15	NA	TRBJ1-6	TGTGCCACCAGCAGAGATCAAGTGCTCCAATGGTCCTATAATTCACCCCTCCACTTT	CATSRDQVLQWSYNSPLHF
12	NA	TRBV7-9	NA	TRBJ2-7	TGTGCCAGTAATCAGGGGAACTACGAGCAGTACTTC	CASNQGNYEQYF
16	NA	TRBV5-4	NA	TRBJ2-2	TGTGCCAGCAGTGGCGGGGGGACAGGGTTTGTCGGGGAGCTGTTTTTT	CASSGGGTGFVGELFF
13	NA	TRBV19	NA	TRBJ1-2	TGTGCCAGTAGTATGGGGGAAAACTATGGCTACACCTTC	CASSMGENYGYTF
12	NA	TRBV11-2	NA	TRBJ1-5	TGTGCCAGCAGCTCTAACAATCAGCCCCAGCATTTT	CASSSNNQPQHF
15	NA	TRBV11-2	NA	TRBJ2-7	TGTGCCAGCAGCTTGACAGCGCCGCCGGGATACGAGCAGTACTTC	CASSLTAPPGYEQYF
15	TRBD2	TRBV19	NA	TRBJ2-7	TGTGCCAGTAGTCAGAGCGGGAGGCCCCTCTACGAGCAGTACTTC	CASSQSGRPLYEQYF
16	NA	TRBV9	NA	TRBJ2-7	TGTGCCAGCAGCGTAGACTCTACCAGCCGACCCTACGAGCAGTACTTC	CASSVDSTSRPYEQYF
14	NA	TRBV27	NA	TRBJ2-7	TGTGCCAGCAGTTTCCAGCATAGCGGATACGAGCAGTACTTC	CASSFQHSGYEQYF
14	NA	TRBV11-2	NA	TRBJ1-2	TGTGCCAGCAGCACAGGACGGAATAACTATGGCTACACCTTC	CASSTGRNNYGYTF
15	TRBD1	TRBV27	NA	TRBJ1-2	TGTGCCAGCAGGAAGACAGGGGGCAACCGCTATGGCTACACCTTC	CASRKTGGNRYGYTF
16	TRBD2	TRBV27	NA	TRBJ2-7	TGTGCCAGCAGGCCCAGTGGCGGGAGCCCCGAAAACGAGCAGTACTTC	CASRPSGGSPENEQYF